The sample holds a few counts of the clone carrying this T cell receptor (beta chain). This sample was included in a study of blood T cells in healthy people across ages. Germline lookup yields CDR1 MNHNS and CDR2 SASEGT. Trimming cost V 10 bases and J 0 bases, with 13 bases left between them. This CDR3 has 14 residues. The second PCR ran roughly 6 to 11 cycles with a sample-barcoded 5' primer and J-beta primers. Each CDR3 protein gets one entry after TCRdb re-called the 5' RACE reads with MiXCR. The sample lists about 720,000 distinct CDR3 sequences, 22% occurring once. The chain recombines TRBV6-1 with TRBJ2-1; D call uncertain. Sequencing was done on a sample of blood. The origin of this receptor is a man in his 70s in good health. CDR3 amino acids: CATRGRSSYNEQFF. The DNA for the CDR3 is TGTGCCACCCGAGGTCGTAGCTCCTACAATGAGCAGTTCTTC.